This entry concerns a single T cell receptor (beta chain). Germline loops: CDR1 SGHRS, CDR2 YFSETQ. The CDR3 sequence is 14 residues long. V gave up 0 bases and J gave up 4 bases, with 8 bases separating them. TCRdb redid the calling of the 5' RACE reads with MiXCR, one entry per CDR3 protein. The table shows 5,000 to 6,500 distinct CDR3 sequences, with roughly three fifths occurring only once. The source is a female donor with breast cancer. The chain combines TRBV5-1 with TRBJ1-3; D gene uncertain. Sequenced: tumor-infiltrating memory CD4+ T cells sorted from the breast tumor. The subset: memory CD4+ T cells, CD4+CD45RO+CD25-. The CDR3 DNA reads as TGCGCCAGCAGCTTGGCGGGGTACGGAAACACCATATATTTT. Protein product: CASSLAGYGNTIYF.